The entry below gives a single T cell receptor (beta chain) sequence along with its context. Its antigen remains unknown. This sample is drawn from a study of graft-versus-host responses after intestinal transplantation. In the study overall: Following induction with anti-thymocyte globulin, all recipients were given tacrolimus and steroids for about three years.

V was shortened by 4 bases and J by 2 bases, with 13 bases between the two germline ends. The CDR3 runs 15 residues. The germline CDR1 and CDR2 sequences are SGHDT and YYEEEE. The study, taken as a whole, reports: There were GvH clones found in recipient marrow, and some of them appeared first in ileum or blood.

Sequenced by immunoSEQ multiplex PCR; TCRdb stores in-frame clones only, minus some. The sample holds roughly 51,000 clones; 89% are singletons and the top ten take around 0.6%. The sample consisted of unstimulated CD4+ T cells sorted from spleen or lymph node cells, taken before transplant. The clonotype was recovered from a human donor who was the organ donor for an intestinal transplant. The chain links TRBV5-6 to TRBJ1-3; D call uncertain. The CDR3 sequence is CASSPRGPAGNTIYF. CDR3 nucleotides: TGTGCCAGCAGCCCGAGAGGGCCAGCTGGAAACACCATATATTTT.